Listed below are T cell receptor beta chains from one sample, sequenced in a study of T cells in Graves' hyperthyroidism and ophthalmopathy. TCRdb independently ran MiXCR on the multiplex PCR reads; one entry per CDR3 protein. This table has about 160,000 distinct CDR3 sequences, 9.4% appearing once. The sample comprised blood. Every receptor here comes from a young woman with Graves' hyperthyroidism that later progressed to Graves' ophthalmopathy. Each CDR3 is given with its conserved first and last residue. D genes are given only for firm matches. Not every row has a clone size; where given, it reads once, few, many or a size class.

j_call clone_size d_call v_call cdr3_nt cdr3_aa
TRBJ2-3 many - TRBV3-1 TGTGCCAGCAGCCAGAACCCCCCAAAGGCAGATACGCAGTATTTT CASSQNPPKADTQYF
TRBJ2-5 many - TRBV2 TGTGCCAGCAGTGACCTCGGGGAGACCCAGTACTTC CASSDLGETQYF
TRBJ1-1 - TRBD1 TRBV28 TGTGCGAGCAGTTTGAGGACAGGGGTGCGGACTGAAGCTTTCTTT CASSLRTGVRTEAFF
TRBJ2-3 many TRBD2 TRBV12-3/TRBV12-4 TGTGCCAGCAGTTTTAGCGGGAGCACAGATACGCAGTATTTT CASSFSGSTDTQYF
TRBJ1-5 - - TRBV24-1 TGTGCCACCAGTGGAAGTGTGATTAGCAATCAGCCCCAGCATTTT CATSGSVISNQPQHF
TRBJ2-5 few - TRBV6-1 TGTGCCAGCCGCGGCCCGGGGGAAGAGACCCAGTACTTC CASRGPGEETQYF
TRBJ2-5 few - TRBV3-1 TGTGCCAGCAGCCAAGAGCCACACAGGAGGGGAGAGACCCAGTACTTC CASSQEPHRRGETQYF
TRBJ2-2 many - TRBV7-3 TGTGCCAGCAGGAATAGCAACACCGGGGAGCTGTTTTTT CASRNSNTGELFF
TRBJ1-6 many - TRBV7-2 TGTGCCAGCAGCCTACAGAATTCACCCCTCCACTTT CASSLQNSPLHF
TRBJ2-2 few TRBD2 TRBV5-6 TGTGCCAGCAGCCCACCGGGACTAGCGGTTACGAACACCGGGGAGCTGTTTTTT CASSPPGLAVTNTGELFF
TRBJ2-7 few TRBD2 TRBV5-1 TGCGCCAGCAGCTTGAGGCCCCTCCAGGCTAGCGGGAAATGGTACGAGCAGTACTTC CASSLRPLQASGKWYEQYF
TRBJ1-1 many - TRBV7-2 TGTGCCAGCAGCTTACCTCCTAGCAGGGGCACTGAAGCTTTCTTT CASSLPPSRGTEAFF
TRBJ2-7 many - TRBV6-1 TGTGCCAGCAGTCCCGCCCGAGGGGCTTACGAGCAGTACTTC CASSPARGAYEQYF
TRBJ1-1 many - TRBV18 TGTGCCAGCTCACCGACAGCGAACACTGAAGCTTTCTTT CASSPTANTEAFF
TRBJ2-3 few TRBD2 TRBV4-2 TGTGCCAGCAGCCAAGAGGTTAGCGGGGGGCCAGATACGCAGTATTTT CASSQEVSGGPDTQYF
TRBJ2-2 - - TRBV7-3 TGTGCCAGCAGCTCGGGGGAAGGTCCCGGGGAGCTGTTTTTT CASSSGEGPGELFF
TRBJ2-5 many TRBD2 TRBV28 TGTGCCAGCAGTCCAATTGGACTAGCGGGAGCAGAGACCCAGTACTTC CASSPIGLAGAETQYF
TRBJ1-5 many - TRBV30 TGTGCCTGGAGTGCTGAGGCTAATCAGCCCCAGCATTTT CAWSAEANQPQHF
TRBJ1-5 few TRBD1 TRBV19 TGTGCCAGTAGTATAGCCGGGACAGCTTTTGATGAGCCCCAGCATTTT CASSIAGTAFDEPQHF
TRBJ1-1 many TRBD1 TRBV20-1 TGCAGTGCTAGAGATCGGCTGACAGGGACCTTGAACACTGAAGCTTTCTTT CSARDRLTGTLNTEAFF
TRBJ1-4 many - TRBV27 TGTGCCAGCAGCCACGTCAATGAAAAACTGTTTTTT CASSHVNEKLFF
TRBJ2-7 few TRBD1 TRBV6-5 TGTGCCAGCAGTTACCCGAGACAGGGCCTTTACGAGCAGTACTTC CASSYPRQGLYEQYF
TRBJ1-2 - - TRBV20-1 TGCAGTGCTAGAGACGAATATGGCTACACCTTC CSARDEYGYTF
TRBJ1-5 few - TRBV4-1 TGCGCCAGCAGCCAGACCATCCTCCTCAGGGTACATCAGCCCCAGCATTTT CASSQTILLRVHQPQHF
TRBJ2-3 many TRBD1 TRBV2 TGTGCCAGCGAGGGGGCGACTATCACAGATACGCAGTATTTT CASEGATITDTQYF
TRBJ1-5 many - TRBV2 TGTGCCAGCAGTGAGGGTAGCAATCAGCCCCAGCATTTT CASSEGSNQPQHF
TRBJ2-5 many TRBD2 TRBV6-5 TGTGCCAGCAGTTACTCGATTAGCGGGGGGTTGGAGACCCAGTACTTC CASSYSISGGLETQYF
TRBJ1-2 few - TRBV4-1 TGCGCCAGCAGCCAAGACTCCGGGTACAACTATGGCTACACCTTC CASSQDSGYNYGYTF
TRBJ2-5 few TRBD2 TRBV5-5 TGTGCCAGCAGCTCCGGACTAGCGGGACAAGAGACCCAGTACTTC CASSSGLAGQETQYF
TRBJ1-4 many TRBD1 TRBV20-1 TGCAGTGCGAACAGGGGTGAAAAACTGTTTTTT CSANRGEKLFF
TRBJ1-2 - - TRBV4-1 TGCGCCAGCAGCCAAGTGGGAGGGAGGCGAGGCTACACCTTC CASSQVGGRRGYTF
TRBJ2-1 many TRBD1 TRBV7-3 TGTGCCAGCAGCTTGGGCAGGGGGACCCACAATGAGCAGTTCTTC CASSLGRGTHNEQFF
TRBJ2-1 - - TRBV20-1 TGCGGCGGGGAAAGGAACAATGAGCAGTTCTTC CGGERNNEQFF
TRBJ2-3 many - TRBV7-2 TGTGCCAGCAGCCCCGCCGTTGGGAGCACAGATACGCAGTATTTT CASSPAVGSTDTQYF
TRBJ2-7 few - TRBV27 TGTGCCAGCAGTTTAACAGGGCCCAACGAGCAGTACTTC CASSLTGPNEQYF
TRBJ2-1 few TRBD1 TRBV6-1 TGTGCCAGCAGTGACTGGACAGGGGTAAAGGATGAGCAGTTCTTC CASSDWTGVKDEQFF
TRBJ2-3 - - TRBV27 TGTGCCAGCAGTTCCCGGAACACAGATACGCAGTATTTT CASSSRNTDTQYF
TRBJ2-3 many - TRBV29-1 TGCAGCCCTTTGGAGCTAGGCTTTAGCACAGATACGCAGTATTTT CSPLELGFSTDTQYF
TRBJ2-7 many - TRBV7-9 TGTGCCAGCAGCTTCTTGGGGGACTTCAGCCCCTACGAGCAGTACTTC CASSFLGDFSPYEQYF
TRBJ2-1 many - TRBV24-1 TGTGCCACCAGTGAGCCGCGGGACAGTAGATACAATGAGCAGTTCTTC CATSEPRDSRYNEQFF
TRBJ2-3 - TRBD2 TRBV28 TGTGCCAGCAGTTCATCGAGGACTAGCGGGACGAGCACAGATACGCAGTATTTT CASSSSRTSGTSTDTQYF
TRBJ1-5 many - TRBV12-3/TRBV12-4 TGTGCCAGCAGTCCCCCCTACACGGATAGCAATCAGCCCCAGCATTTT CASSPPYTDSNQPQHF
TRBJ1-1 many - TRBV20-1 TGCAGTGCTAGAGATGTCAGGGATACTGAAGCTTTCTTT CSARDVRDTEAFF
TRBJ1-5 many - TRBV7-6 TGTGCCAGCAGCCCTGAGGTGGGGTACGGAAGCAATCAGCCCCAGCATTTT CASSPEVGYGSNQPQHF
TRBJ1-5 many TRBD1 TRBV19 TGTGCCAGTAGTATAGAGGGACAGGGGTTTCAGCCCCAGCATTTT CASSIEGQGFQPQHF
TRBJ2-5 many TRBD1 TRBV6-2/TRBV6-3 TGTGCCAGCATCAACAGGGGGATCGGGGAGACCCAGTACTTC CASINRGIGETQYF
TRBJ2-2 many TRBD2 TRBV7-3 TGTGCCAGCAGCGCCCAGACTAGCGGGGGGCCGCCGAACACCGGGGAGCTGTTTTTT CASSAQTSGGPPNTGELFF
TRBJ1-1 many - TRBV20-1 TGCAGTGCTAGAGAGCGGGATCAAGCTTTCTTT CSARERDQAFF
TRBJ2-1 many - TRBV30 TGTGCCTGGAGGCCGGACAATGAGCAGTTCTTC CAWRPDNEQFF